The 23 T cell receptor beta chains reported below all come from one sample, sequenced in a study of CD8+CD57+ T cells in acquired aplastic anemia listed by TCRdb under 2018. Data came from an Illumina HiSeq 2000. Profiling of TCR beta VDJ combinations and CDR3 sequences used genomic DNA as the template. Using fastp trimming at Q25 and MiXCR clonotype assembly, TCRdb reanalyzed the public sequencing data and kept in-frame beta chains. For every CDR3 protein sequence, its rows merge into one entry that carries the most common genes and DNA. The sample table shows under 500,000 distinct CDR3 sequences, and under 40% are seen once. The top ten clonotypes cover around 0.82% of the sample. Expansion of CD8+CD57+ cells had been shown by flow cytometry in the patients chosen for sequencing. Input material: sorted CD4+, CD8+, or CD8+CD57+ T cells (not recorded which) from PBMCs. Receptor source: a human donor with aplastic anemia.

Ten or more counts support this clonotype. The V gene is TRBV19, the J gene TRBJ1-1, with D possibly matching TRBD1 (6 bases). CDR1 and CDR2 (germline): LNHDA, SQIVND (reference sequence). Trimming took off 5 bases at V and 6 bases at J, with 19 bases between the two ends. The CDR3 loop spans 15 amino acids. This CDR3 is CASSLGVQGWAEAFF. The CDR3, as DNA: TGTGCCAGTAGTCTGGGTGTGCAGGGGTGGGCTGAAGCTTTCTTT.

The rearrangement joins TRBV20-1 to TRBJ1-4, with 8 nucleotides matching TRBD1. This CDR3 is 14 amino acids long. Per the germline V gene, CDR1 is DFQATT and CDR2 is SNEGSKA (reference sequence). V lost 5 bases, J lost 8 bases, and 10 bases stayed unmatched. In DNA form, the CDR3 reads TGCAGTGCTGCCACAGGGGGTTGGAGCGAAAAACTGTTTTTT. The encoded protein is CSAATGGWSEKLFF.

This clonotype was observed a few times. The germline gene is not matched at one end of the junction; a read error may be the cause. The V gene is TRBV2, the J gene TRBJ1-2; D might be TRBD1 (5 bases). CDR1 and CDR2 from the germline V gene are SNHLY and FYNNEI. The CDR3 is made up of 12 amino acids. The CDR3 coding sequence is TGCGCCAGCAGCCAAGCCCCCTCAGGGTACTCCTTC. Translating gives CASSQAPSGYSF.

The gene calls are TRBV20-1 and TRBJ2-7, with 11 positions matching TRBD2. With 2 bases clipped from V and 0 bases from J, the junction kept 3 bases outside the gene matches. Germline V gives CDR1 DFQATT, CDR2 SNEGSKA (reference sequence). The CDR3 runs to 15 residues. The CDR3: CSARLTSGSSYEQYF. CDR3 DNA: TGCAGTGCTAGACTTACTAGCGGGAGCTCCTACGAGCAGTACTTC.

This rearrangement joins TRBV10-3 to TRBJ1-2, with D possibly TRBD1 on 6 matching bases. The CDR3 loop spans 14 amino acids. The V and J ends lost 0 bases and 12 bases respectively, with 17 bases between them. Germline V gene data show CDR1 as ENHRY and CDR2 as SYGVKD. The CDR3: CAISESGGHSGNTF. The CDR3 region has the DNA TGTGCCATCAGTGAGTCGGGGGGCCACTCTGGAAACACCTTC.

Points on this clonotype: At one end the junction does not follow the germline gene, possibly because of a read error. The CDR3 nucleotides read TGTGCCAGCAGTTACCTACCCGATCAGCCCCAGCATTTT. Translation: CASSYLPDQPQHF. The rearrangement joins TRBV10-3 to TRBJ1-5; no reliable D call. This CDR3 region has 13 residues. Per the germline V gene, CDR1 is ENHRY and CDR2 is SYGVKD.

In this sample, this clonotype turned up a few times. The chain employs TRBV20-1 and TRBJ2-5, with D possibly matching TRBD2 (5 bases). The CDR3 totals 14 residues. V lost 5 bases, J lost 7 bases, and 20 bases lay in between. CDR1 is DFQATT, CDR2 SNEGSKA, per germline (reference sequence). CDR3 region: CSADNSRPRGTQYF. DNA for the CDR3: TGCAGTGCTGATAATAGTAGACCTCGGGGGACCCAGTACTTC.

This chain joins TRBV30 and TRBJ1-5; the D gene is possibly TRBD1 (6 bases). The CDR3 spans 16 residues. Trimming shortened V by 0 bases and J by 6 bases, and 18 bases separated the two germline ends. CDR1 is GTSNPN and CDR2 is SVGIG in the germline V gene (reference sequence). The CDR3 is CAWSVSAGVGSQPQHF. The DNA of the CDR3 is TGTGCCTGGAGTGTATCGGCAGGGGTAGGAAGTCAGCCCCAGCATTTT.

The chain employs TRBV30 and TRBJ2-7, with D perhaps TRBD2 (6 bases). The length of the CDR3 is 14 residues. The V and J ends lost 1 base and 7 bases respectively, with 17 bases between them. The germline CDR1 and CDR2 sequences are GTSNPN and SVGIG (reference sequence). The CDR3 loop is CAWSEGLPYREQYF. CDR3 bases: TGTGCCTGGAGTGAGGGACTGCCCTACAGGGAGCAGTACTTC.

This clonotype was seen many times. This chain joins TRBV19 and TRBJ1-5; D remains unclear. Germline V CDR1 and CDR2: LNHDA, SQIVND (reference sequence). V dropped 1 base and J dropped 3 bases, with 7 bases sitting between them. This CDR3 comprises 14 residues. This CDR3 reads CASSIGHNNQPQHF. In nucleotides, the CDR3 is TGTGCCAGTAGTATAGGACACAACAATCAGCCCCAGCATTTT.

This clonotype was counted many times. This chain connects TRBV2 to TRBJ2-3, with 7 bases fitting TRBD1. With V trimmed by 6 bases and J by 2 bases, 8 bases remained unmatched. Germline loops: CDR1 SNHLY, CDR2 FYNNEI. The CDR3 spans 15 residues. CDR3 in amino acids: CASRRMTGITDTQYF. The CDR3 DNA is TGTGCCAGCAGGAGGATGACAGGGATCACAGATACGCAGTATTTT.

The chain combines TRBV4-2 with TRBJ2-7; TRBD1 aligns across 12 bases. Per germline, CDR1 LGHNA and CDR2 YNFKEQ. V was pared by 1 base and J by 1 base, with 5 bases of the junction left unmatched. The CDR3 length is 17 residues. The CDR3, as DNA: TGTGCCAGCAGCCAAGGAGCGGGACAGGGGGCTTCCTACGAGCAGTACTTC. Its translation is CASSQGAGQGASYEQYF.

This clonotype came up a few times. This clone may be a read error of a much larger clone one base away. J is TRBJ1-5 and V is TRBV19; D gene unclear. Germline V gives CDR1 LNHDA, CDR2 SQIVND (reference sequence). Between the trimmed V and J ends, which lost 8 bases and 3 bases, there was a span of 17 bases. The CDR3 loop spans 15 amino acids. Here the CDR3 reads CASDSLVRPNQPQHF. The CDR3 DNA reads TGTGCCAGTGACTCCCTAGTGAGGCCCAATCAGCCCCAGCATTTT.

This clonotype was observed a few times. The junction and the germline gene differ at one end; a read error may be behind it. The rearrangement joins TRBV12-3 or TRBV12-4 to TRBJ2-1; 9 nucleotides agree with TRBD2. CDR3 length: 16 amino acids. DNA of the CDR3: TGTGCCAGCAGGGAACGTAGCGGGAGTGCCTACAATGGGCAGTTCTTC. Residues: CASRERSGSAYNGQFF.

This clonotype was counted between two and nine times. The CDR3 coding sequence is TGTGCCAGCAGGGAGCAGTATGGCTACACCTTC. This codes for CASREQYGYTF. The chain is built from TRBV6-1 and TRBJ1-2; D uncertain. V shed 6 bases and J shed 5 bases, with 7 bases lying between them. CDR3 length: 11 amino acids. From germline, CDR1 is MNHNS and CDR2 SASEGT.

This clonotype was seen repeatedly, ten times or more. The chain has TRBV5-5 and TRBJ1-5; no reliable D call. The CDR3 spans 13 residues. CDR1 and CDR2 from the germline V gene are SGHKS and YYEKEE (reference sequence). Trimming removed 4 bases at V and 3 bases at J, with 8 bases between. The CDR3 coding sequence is TGTGCCAGCAGCCCCGAGTACAATCAGCCCCAGCATTTT. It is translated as CASSPEYNQPQHF. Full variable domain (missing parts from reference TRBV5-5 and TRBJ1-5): DAGVTQSPTHLIKTRGQQVTLRCSPISGHKSVSWYQQVLGQGPQFIFQYYEKEERGRGNFPDRFSARQFPNYSSELNVNALLLGDSALYLCASSPEYNQPQHFGDGTRLSIL.

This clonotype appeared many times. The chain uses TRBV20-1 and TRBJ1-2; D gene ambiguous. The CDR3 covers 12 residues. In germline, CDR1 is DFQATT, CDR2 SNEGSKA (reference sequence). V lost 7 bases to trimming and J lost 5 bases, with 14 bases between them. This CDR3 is CSGRTSGYGYTF. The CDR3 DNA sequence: TGCAGTGGGCGTACCTCCGGATATGGCTACACCTTC.

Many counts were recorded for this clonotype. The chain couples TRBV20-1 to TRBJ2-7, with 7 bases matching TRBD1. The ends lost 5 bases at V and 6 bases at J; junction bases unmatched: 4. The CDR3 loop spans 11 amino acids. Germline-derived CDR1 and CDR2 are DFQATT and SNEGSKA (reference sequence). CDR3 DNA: TGCAGTGCTTCGGGACAGCCCGAGCAGTACTTC. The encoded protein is CSASGQPEQYF.

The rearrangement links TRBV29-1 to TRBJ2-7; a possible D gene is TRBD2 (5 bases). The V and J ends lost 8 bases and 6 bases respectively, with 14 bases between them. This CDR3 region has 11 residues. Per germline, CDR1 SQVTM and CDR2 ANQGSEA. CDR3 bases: TGCAGCTCCGGCGGGTACGGCGAGCAGTACTTC. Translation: CSSGGYGEQYF.

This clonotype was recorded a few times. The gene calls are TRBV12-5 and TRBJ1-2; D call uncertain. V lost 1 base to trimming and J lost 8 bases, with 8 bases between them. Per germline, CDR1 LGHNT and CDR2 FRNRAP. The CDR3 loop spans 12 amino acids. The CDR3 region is CASGLGIGGYTF. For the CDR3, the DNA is TGTGCTAGTGGTTTGGGAATAGGAGGCTACACCTTC.

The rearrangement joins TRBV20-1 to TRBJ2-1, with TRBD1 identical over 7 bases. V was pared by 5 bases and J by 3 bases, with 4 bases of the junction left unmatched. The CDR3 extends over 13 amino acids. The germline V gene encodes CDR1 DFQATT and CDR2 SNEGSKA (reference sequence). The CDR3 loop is CSAPRQGYNEQFF. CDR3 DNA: TGCAGTGCTCCGAGACAGGGCTACAATGAGCAGTTCTTC.

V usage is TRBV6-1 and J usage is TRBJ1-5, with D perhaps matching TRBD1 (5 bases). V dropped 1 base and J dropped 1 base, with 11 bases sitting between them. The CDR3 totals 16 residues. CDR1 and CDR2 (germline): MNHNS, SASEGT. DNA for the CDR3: TGTGCCAGCAGTGAAGGGGGGGTAGTAAGCAATCAGCCCCAGCATTTT. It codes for CASSEGGVVSNQPQHF.

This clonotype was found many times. DNA for the CDR3: TGTGCCAGCAGGGAGGACAGGCACTATGGCTACACCTTC. Its translation: CASREDRHYGYTF. The chain joins TRBV2 to TRBJ1-2, with 7 nucleotides matching TRBD1. This CDR3 has 13 amino acids. V trimming: 6 bases; J trimming: 3 bases; junction bases outside the gene matches: 4. The germline gives CDR1 SNHLY, CDR2 FYNNEI.